The clone carrying this T cell receptor (beta chain) was observed many times. V gave up 6 bases and J gave up 8 bases; unmatched junction bases: 8. The germline gives CDR1 MNHNY, CDR2 SVGAGI (reference sequence). The CDR3 consists of 14 residues. The data derive from a study of early T cells in non-severe SARS-CoV-2 infection. TCRdb ran MiXCR on the 5' RACE reads and lists one entry per CDR3 protein. The profile shows tens of thousands of distinct CDR3 sequences, roughly 15% of them singletons. The V gene is TRBV6-6, the J gene TRBJ2-1; 9 bases map to TRBD2. This sequence was found in an adult who was a healthcare worker with PCR-confirmed SARS-CoV-2 infection or an uninfected control (not recorded which). Specimen: whole blood, collected at baseline. The CDR3 protein is CASRHNSGGHEQFF. For the CDR3, the DNA is TGTGCCAGCAGACACAATAGCGGGGGACATGAGCAGTTCTTC.